This T cell receptor (beta chain) was obtained from a study of cytomegalovirus exposure and HLA in healthy donors. Study-level results: The authors later found TCR association rates varying by HLA locus, with DRB1 most and HLA-C fewest. A prior analysis recorded that most TCR beta V segments were productive about 87% or about 30% of the time.

This clone was picked up a small number of times. Its antigen is not identified. When sampled, the donors appeared nominally healthy, though they likely had unrecorded immune exposures. PCR employed 60 Vbeta and 13 Jbeta primers. Generated by immunoSEQ multiplex PCR, the TCRdb table keeps only in-frame clones and is missing some. The data show about 95,000 clones, with around 82% seen just once and around 3.7% held by the top ten. The germline V gene encodes CDR1 MNHEY and CDR2 SMNVEV (reference sequence). CDR3 size: 15 residues. V was pared by 0 bases and J by 12 bases, with 7 bases of the junction left unmatched.

This receptor was identified in a man aged 25-45 years in good health and CMV-seropositive. Sequences were obtained from PBMCs. The rearrangement joins TRBV27 to TRBJ1-6; 8 bases fit TRBD1. The CDR3 DNA reads as TGTGCCAGCAGTTTATCCGGACAGGGATCCTTACCCCTCCACTTT. This translates into CASSLSGQGSLPLHF.